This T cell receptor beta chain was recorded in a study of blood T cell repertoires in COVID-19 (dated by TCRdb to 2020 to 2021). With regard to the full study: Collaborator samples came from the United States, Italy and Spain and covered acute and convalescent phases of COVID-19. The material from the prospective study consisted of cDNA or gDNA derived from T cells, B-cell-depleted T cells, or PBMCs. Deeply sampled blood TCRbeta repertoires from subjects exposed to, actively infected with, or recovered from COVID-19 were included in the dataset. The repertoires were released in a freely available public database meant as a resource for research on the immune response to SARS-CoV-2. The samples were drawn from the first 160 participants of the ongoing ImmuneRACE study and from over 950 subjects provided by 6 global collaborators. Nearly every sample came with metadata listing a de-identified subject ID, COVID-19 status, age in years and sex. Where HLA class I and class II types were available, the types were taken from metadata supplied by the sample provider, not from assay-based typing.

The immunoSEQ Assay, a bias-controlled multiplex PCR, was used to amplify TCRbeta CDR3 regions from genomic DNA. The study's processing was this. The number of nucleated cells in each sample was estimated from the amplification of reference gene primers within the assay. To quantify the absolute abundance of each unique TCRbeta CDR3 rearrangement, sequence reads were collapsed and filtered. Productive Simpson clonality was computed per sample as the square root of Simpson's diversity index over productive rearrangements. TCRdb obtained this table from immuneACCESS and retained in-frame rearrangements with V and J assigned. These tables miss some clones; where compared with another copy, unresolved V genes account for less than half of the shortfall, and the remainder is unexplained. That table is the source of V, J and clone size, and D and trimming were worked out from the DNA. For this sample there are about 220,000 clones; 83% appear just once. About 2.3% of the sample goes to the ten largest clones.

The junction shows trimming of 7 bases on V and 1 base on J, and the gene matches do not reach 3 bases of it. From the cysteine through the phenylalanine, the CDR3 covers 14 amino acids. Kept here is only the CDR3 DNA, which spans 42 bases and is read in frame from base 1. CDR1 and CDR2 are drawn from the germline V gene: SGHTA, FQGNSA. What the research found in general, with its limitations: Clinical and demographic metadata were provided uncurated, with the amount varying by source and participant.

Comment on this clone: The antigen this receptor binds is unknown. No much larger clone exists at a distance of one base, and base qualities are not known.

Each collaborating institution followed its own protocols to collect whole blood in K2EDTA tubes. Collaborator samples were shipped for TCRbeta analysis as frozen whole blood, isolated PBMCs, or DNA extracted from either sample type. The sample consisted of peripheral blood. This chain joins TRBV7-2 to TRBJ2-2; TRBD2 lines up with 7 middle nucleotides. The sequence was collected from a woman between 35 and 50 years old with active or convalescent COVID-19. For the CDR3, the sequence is CASKSGGNTGELFF. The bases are TGTGCCAGCAAGTCGGGGGGGAACACCGGGGAGCTGTTTTTT.